The 29 T cell receptor beta chains below come from one sample, sequenced in a study of T-cell reconstitution after alpha-beta-depleted transplantation in children. Unique molecular identifiers were used to barcode this TCRbeta library. TCRdb reprocessed the PCR reads with MiXCR, giving one entry per CDR3 protein. The sample has about 130,000 distinct CDR3 sequences; about 9.9% are singletons. The starting material was PBMCs, mostly from graft donor cells, obtained 180 days after TCRalphabeta/CD19-depleted stem cell transplant. The origin of the receptors is a girl less than two years old who had a stem cell transplant for combined immunodeficiency, so the T cells may come from the graft donor.

This clonotype has a handful of counts. This rearrangement joins TRBV3-1 to TRBJ2-5, with a possible D match to TRBD1 (5 bases). Per germline, CDR1 LGHDT and CDR2 YNNKEL (reference sequence). The CDR3 extends over 14 amino acids. V gave up 7 bases and J gave up 4 bases, with 16 bases separating them. CDR3 sequence (DNA): TGTGCCAGCACCCGAAGCCCAGGGCTAGAGACCCAGTACTTC. This codes for CASTRSPGLETQYF.

The chain combines TRBV19 with TRBJ2-3, with D maybe TRBD2 (6 bases). The CDR3 is made up of 16 amino acids. Per the germline V gene, CDR1 is LNHDA and CDR2 is SQIVND (reference sequence). Trimming took off 3 bases at V and 0 bases at J, with 13 bases between the two ends. As DNA, the CDR3 is TGTGCCAGTAGTATGGACGCGCGGGGTAGCACAGATACGCAGTATTTT. Its protein is CASSMDARGSTDTQYF.

The gene calls are TRBV9 and TRBJ2-5; a weak D match, TRBD2 (5 bases). The germline gives CDR1 SGDLS, CDR2 YYNGEE. V dropped 4 bases and J dropped 4 bases, with 14 bases sitting between them. The CDR3 is made up of 14 amino acids. CDR3 DNA sequence: TGTGCCAGCAGCCCAGCGGCACTAAGAGAGACCCAGTACTTC. Translating it yields CASSPAALRETQYF.

The chain has TRBV5-6 and TRBJ1-5, with D hard to call. The CDR3 spans 15 residues. The germline V gene has CDR1 SGHDT and CDR2 YYEEEE. Trimming left V 0 bases short and J 6 bases short, with 13 bases between. This CDR3 reads CASSLVQSLSQPQHF. The CDR3 bases are TGTGCCAGCAGCTTGGTACAGTCCCTTAGTCAGCCCCAGCATTTT.

This clonotype was seen many times. The chain combines TRBV29-1 with TRBJ2-5, with TRBD1 matching 7 bases. The junction had 4 bases not matched to a gene; V was cut back by 4 bases and J by 5 bases. This CDR3 region has 12 residues. Germline lookup yields CDR1 SQVTM and CDR2 ANQGSEA. CDR3: CSVGGTEETQYF. CDR3 nucleotides: TGCAGCGTTGGGGGGACAGAGGAGACCCAGTACTTC. The full variable domain, in which reference TRBV29-1 and TRBJ2-5 provide the parts outside the CDR3, is SAVISQKPSRDICQRGTSLTIQCQVDSQVTMMFWYRQQPGQSLTLIATANQGSEATYESGFVIDKFPISRPNLTFSTLTVSNMSPEDSSIYLCSVGGTEETQYFGPGTRLLVL.

The chain joins TRBV10-3 to TRBJ2-1, with D uncertain. The CDR3 is 12 amino acids. V lost 2 bases and J 14 bases, leaving 13 bases between the germline ends. Germline V gene sequence: CDR1 ENHRY, CDR2 SYGVKD. CDR3 residues: CAISEGLKGEFF. The CDR3 nucleotides read TGTGCCATCAGTGAGGGGTTAAAAGGCGAGTTCTTC.

This clonotype was recorded a few times. The chain joins TRBV12-3 or TRBV12-4 to TRBJ1-1; D is uncertain. V gave up 8 bases and J gave up 0 bases, with 7 bases separating them. The CDR3 is made up of 12 amino acids. The CDR3 reads CASLFVNTEAFF. CDR3 DNA: TGTGCCAGCCTTTTCGTGAACACTGAAGCTTTCTTT.

This clonotype was seen at least ten times. This chain connects TRBV20-1 to TRBJ1-5; D gene ambiguous. Trimming took off 6 bases at V and 0 bases at J, with 9 bases between the two ends. Per the germline V gene, CDR1 is DFQATT and CDR2 is SNEGSKA (reference sequence). CDR3 length equals 13 residues. DNA of the CDR3: TGCAGTGCCGTCGCCTATAGCAATCAGCCCCAGCATTTT. Its translation is CSAVAYSNQPQHF.

V is TRBV7-9 and J is TRBJ2-7; 9 bases map to TRBD1. This CDR3 has 14 amino acids. CDR1 is SEHNR, CDR2 FQNEAQ, per germline (reference sequence). The J segment lost 2 bases and the V segment lost 5 bases, leaving 4 bases of the junction unmatched. The CDR3 is CASSPDRGAYEQYF. The CDR3 region has the DNA TGTGCCAGCAGCCCGGACAGGGGAGCCTACGAGCAGTACTTC.

This sequence joins TRBV20-1 and TRBJ2-3; perhaps TRBD2 as D (6 bases). V lost 1 base, J lost 0 bases, and 8 bases lay in between. The germline V gene has CDR1 DFQATT and CDR2 SNEGSKA (reference sequence). There are 14 residues in the CDR3. CDR3 sequence reads: CSARVSGSTDTQYF. CDR3 nucleotide sequence: TGCAGTGCTAGAGTTAGCGGTAGCACAGATACGCAGTATTTT.

This clonotype turned up a few times. The gene calls are TRBV12-5 and TRBJ1-1, with D perhaps matching TRBD1 (5 bases). Trimming removed 1 base from V and 1 base from J, with 22 bases in between. The CDR3 runs to 19 residues. Per germline, CDR1 LGHNT and CDR2 FRNRAP. CDR3 DNA: TGTGCTAGTGGTTTGGGCGACAAGACAGCCGCGAGGACGAACACTGAAGCTTTCTTT. Encoded protein: CASGLGDKTAARTNTEAFF.

The rearrangement uses TRBV11-1 and TRBJ1-3, with 7 bases lining up with TRBD1. Per the germline V gene, CDR1 is SGHAT and CDR2 is FQDESV (reference sequence). The V and J ends lost 0 bases and 2 bases, in that order; junction bases with no gene match: 13. The CDR3 loop spans 19 amino acids. CDR3 nucleotide sequence: TGTGCCAGCAGCTTAGCCCGGCTCGGCAGGGGGAAACCTGGAAACACCATATATTTT. Amino acid sequence: CASSLARLGRGKPGNTIYF.

This clonotype was seen ten or more times. The CDR3 DNA sequence: TGCAGCGTTGGGTCGGCCCCGGGAGAGACCCAGTACTTC. Translation: CSVGSAPGETQYF. The chain couples TRBV29-1 to TRBJ2-5; no firm D call. This CDR3 has 13 amino acids. The V and J ends lost 4 bases and 4 bases respectively, with 13 bases between them. Looked up from germline, CDR1 is SQVTM and CDR2 is ANQGSEA.

As DNA, the CDR3 is TGCAGTGCTAGAGGTGGCAGCGATTATAGCAATCAGCCCCAGCATTTT. It encodes CSARGGSDYSNQPQHF. J is TRBJ1-5 and V is TRBV20-1, with D hard to call. V was clipped by 1 base and J by 0 bases, with 13 bases between them. The CDR3 contains 16 residues. Per germline, CDR1 DFQATT and CDR2 SNEGSKA (reference sequence).

This clonotype was recorded a few times. V usage is TRBV19 and J usage is TRBJ2-7; D ambiguous. Germline CDR1 and CDR2: LNHDA and SQIVND (reference sequence). This CDR3 comprises 13 residues. Trimming took 5 bases from V and 3 from J, leaving 11 bases between them. The CDR3 region has the DNA TGTGCCAGTAGTCAAGGGTCCTTCTACGAGCAGTACTTC. Translation: CASSQGSFYEQYF.

V gene TRBV20-1 combines with J gene TRBJ2-3; 9 bases match TRBD2. The CDR3 sequence is 12 residues long. The V gene end was trimmed by 6 bases and the J gene end by 7 bases; junction bases not matched to a gene: 5. Germline V gene lookup returns CDR1 DFQATT and CDR2 SNEGSKA (reference sequence). This chain's CDR3 is CSAPLAGHTQYF. The CDR3 DNA reads as TGCAGTGCGCCGCTAGCGGGACATACGCAGTATTTT.

This clonotype was found a few times. The chain carries TRBV18 and TRBJ1-2; D possibly corresponds to TRBD1 (5 bases). With 6 bases removed from V and 8 bases from J, the gap between germline ends came to 10 bases. This CDR3 has 11 residues. The germline V gene has CDR1 KGHSH and CDR2 LQKENI. The CDR3 sequence is CASSPKGGYTF. CDR3 in DNA: TGTGCCAGCTCCCCCAAGGGGGGCTACACCTTC.

There are a few counts of this clonotype. J is TRBJ1-3 and V is TRBV29-1; 7 positions match TRBD1. The CDR3 sequence is 14 residues long. CDR1 is SQVTM and CDR2 is ANQGSEA in the germline V gene. V dropped 7 bases and J dropped 0; count of bases not matched to a gene: 6. The CDR3 sequence is CSALDRSSGNTIYF. The DNA of the CDR3 is TGCAGCGCCCTGGACAGGAGCTCTGGAAACACCATATATTTT.

This clonotype was recorded a few times. The chain joins TRBV29-1 to TRBJ1-4; D is undetermined. Germline V lookup: CDR1 SQVTM, CDR2 ANQGSEA. The V gene lost 4 bases and the J gene lost 4 bases, with 10 bases spanning the gap. This CDR3 spans 13 amino acids. The CDR3 nucleotides are TGCAGCGTTGCAAGAGCCAATAATGAAAAACTGTTTTTT. As protein: CSVARANNEKLFF.

This clonotype has only a few counts. The V call is TRBV28, the J call TRBJ2-1; 7 nucleotides match TRBD1. The CDR3 length is 14 residues. The V segment lost 2 bases and the J segment 4 bases; nucleotides outside the gene matches: 2. Looked up from germline, CDR1 is MDHEN and CDR2 is SYDVKM. CDR3 residues: CASSLPGQYNEQFF. For the CDR3, the DNA is TGTGCCAGCAGTTTACCGGGACAGTACAATGAGCAGTTCTTC.

This clonotype has just a few counts. V gene TRBV6-5 combines with J gene TRBJ2-3; the match to TRBD2 covers 7 bases. Trimming at V came to 2 bases and at J to 7 bases, leaving 9 bases not matched to a gene. There are 15 residues in the CDR3. Per the germline V gene, CDR1 is MNHEY and CDR2 is SVGAGI. The CDR3 protein is CASSYGRGTTHTQYF. CDR3 in DNA: TGTGCCAGCAGTTACGGGCGGGGGACCACCCATACGCAGTATTTT.

The CDR3 bases are TGTGCCACCAGTGATTTTGGGACAGGGCGGCAAGAGACCCAGTACTTC. This encodes CATSDFGTGRQETQYF. The genes are TRBV24-1 and TRBJ2-5, with TRBD1 matching 9 bases. The germline gives CDR1 KGHDR, CDR2 SFDVKD. This CDR3 contains 16 residues. V lost 1 base and J lost 2; bases outside the gene matches: 4.

This clonotype was seen at least ten times. This rearrangement joins TRBV20-1 to TRBJ2-3; 7 nucleotides match TRBD2. Per germline, CDR1 DFQATT and CDR2 SNEGSKA (reference sequence). V dropped 4 bases and J dropped 5; count of bases not matched to a gene: 12. The CDR3 is made up of 15 amino acids. CDR3 DNA: TGCAGTGCTACAATGGGAGGGCCGGTAATAGATACGCAGTATTTT. Translated: CSATMGGPVIDTQYF.

This clonotype was detected only a few times. The chain links TRBV29-1 to TRBJ2-3, with a tentative D call TRBD2 (6 bases). Trimming pared 3 bases from V and 2 bases from J, leaving 9 bases between. CDR3 size: 13 residues. Germline assignment: CDR1 SQVTM and CDR2 ANQGSEA. The CDR3 sequence: CSVDGGITDTQYF. For the CDR3, the DNA is TGCAGCGTTGACGGCGGGATCACAGATACGCAGTATTTT.

The rearrangement joins TRBV12-3 or TRBV12-4 to TRBJ2-7; no firm D call. Trimming shortened V by 1 base and J by 7 bases, and 11 bases separated the two germline ends. The length of the CDR3 is 13 residues. The CDR3 here is CASSLGHGLEQYF. CDR3 coding DNA: TGTGCCAGCAGTTTAGGGCACGGTCTGGAGCAGTACTTC.

This clonotype occurred many times. The chain links TRBV12-3 or TRBV12-4 to TRBJ2-4, with D tentatively TRBD1 (7 bases). The CDR3 consists of 12 residues. Trimming left V 3 bases short and J 10 bases short, with 10 bases between. As DNA, the CDR3 is TGTGCCAGCAGTTTCAGGGGGGCTATTCAGTACTTC. Amino acid sequence: CASSFRGAIQYF.

The chain combines TRBV20-1 with TRBJ2-4; weak D call: TRBD1 (7 bases). Germline V lookup: CDR1 DFQATT, CDR2 SNEGSKA (reference sequence). The CDR3 is made up of 18 amino acids. Trimming shortened V by 1 base and J by 0 bases, and 19 bases separated the two germline ends. CDR3 loop: CSARGGRGENPAKNIQYF. The DNA of the CDR3 is TGCAGTGCTAGAGGGGGCAGGGGGGAAAATCCAGCCAAAAACATTCAGTACTTC.

The chain uses TRBV15 and TRBJ2-7; TRBD2 matches at 10 bases. V trimming: 1 base; J trimming: 5 bases; junction bases outside the gene matches: 5. This CDR3 contains 15 residues. The germline V gene has CDR1 LNHNV and CDR2 YYDKDF (reference sequence). The CDR3 loop is CATSRGASGSHEQYF. The CDR3, as DNA: TGTGCCACCAGCAGAGGTGCTAGCGGGAGTCACGAGCAGTACTTC.

The rearrangement links TRBV3-1 to TRBJ2-1; 13 nucleotides agree with TRBD2. J was trimmed by 8 bases and V by 5 bases; bases with no gene match: 15. This CDR3 is 18 amino acids long. Germline V gives CDR1 LGHDT, CDR2 YNNKEL (reference sequence). The chain's CDR3 is CASSSAMGATSGGYEQFF. The DNA for the CDR3 is TGTGCCAGCAGCTCCGCGATGGGAGCGACTAGCGGGGGGTATGAGCAGTTCTTC.